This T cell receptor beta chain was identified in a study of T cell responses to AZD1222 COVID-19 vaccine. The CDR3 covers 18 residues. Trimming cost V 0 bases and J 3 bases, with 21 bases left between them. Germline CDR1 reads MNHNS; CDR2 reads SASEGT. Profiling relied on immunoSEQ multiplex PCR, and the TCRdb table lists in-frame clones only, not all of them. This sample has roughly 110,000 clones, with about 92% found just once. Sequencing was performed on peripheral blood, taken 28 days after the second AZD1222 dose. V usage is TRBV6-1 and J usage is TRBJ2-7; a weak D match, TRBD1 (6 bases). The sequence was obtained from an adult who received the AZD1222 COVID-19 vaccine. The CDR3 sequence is CASSEALSGGAVGYEQYF. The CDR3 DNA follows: TGTGCCAGCAGTGAAGCGCTAAGTGGGGGCGCGGTGGGCTACGAGCAGTACTTC.